This T cell receptor beta chain emerged from a study of blood T cell repertoires in COVID-19. Study details: Spain, Italy and the United States supplied samples that represented acute and convalescent COVID-19. Nucleic acid was either cDNA or gDNA, and it came from T cells, B-cell-depleted T cells, or PBMCs.

The V and J ends lost 0 bases and 3 bases, in that order; junction bases with no gene match: 5. CDR3 length equals 15 residues. CDR1 MNHEY and CDR2 SVGEGT come from the germline V gene. Original handling: How many nucleated cells were present was estimated from reference gene primer amplification. Sequenced by immunoSEQ multiplex PCR; TCRdb stores in-frame clones only, minus some. The V and J calls and clone size were taken over from that table, and D and trimming were inferred from the DNA. The table includes around 80,000 clones, about 80% detected once. The receptor comes from a woman aged 70-85 years with acute or convalescent COVID-19. V and J are TRBV6-2 or TRBV6-3 and TRBJ2-7; 7 bases fit TRBD1. The sequencing sample was made of peripheral blood. Written as DNA, the CDR3 is TGTGCCAGCAGTTACTCCGGGACAGCTAGCTACGAGCAGTACTTC. The encoded protein is CASSYSGTASYEQYF.